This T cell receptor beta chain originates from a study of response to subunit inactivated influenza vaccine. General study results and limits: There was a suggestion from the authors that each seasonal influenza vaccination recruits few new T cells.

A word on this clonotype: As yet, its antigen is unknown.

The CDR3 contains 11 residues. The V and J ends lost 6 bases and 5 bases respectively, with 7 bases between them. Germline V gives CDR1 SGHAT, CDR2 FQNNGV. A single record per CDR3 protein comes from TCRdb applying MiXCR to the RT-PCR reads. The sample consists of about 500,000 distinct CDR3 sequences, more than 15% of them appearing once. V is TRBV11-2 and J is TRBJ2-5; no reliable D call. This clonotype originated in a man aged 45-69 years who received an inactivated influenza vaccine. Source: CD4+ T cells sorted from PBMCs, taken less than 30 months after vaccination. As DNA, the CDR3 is TGTGCCAGCAGTATGGAGGAGACCCAGTACTTC. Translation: CASSMEETQYF.